One sample yielded the 29 T cell receptor beta chains listed below, sequenced in a study of blood T cell repertoires in COVID-19. Sequencing used immunoSEQ multiplex PCR; TCRdb keeps in-frame clones, though not all of them. The repertoire holds about 270,000 clones, roughly nine tenths seen once, with 2.4% in the top ten. The sample taken for sequencing was PBMCs or T cells enriched from blood (not recorded which). These receptors were collected from a woman aged 18-29 years who had recovered from COVID-19.

V is TRBV7-9 and J is TRBJ2-3; D may be TRBD1 (8 bases). V was pared by 5 bases and J by 1 base, with 22 bases between. The germline gives CDR1 SEHNR, CDR2 FQNEAQ (reference sequence). The CDR3 sequence is 18 residues long. The CDR3 here is CASSGEAGQATGTDTQYF. In DNA form, the CDR3 reads TGTGCCAGCAGCGGAGAAGCGGGACAGGCGACTGGCACAGATACGCAGTATTTT.

A few counts support this clone. The chain couples TRBV12-5 to TRBJ1-1; 8 positions match TRBD1. The J segment lost 5 bases and the V segment lost 5 bases, leaving 4 bases of the junction unmatched. From germline, CDR1 is LGHNT and CDR2 FRNRAP. The CDR3 is made up of 13 amino acids. The CDR3: CASGPTGGTEAFF. CDR3 nucleotide sequence: TGTGCTAGTGGTCCCACAGGGGGAACTGAAGCTTTCTTT.

The chain uses TRBV20-1 and TRBJ2-3; TRBD2 matches 7 bases. The germline V gene has CDR1 DFQATT and CDR2 SNEGSKA (reference sequence). The CDR3 has 14 residues. With 6 bases clipped from V and 2 bases from J, the junction kept 8 bases outside the gene matches. The CDR3 sequence: CSASGLGNTDTQYF. The CDR3 nucleotides read TGCAGTGCCAGTGGACTAGGAAACACAGATACGCAGTATTTT.

The J gene is TRBJ2-3, the V gene TRBV4-1; 7 nucleotides match TRBD2. The junction had 14 bases not matched to a gene; V was cut back by 5 bases and J by 3 bases. The length of the CDR3 is 17 residues. CDR1 MGHRA and CDR2 YSYEKL come from the germline V gene. The CDR3 DNA is TGCGCCAGCAGCTCAGGCGGGCGGCGGGGGAGGACAGATACGCAGTATTTT. This sequence encodes CASSSGGRRGRTDTQYF.

V gene TRBV28 combines with J gene TRBJ2-5, with D possibly TRBD2 on 6 matching bases. Germline loops: CDR1 MDHEN, CDR2 SYDVKM. CDR3 length: 15 residues. V dropped 7 bases and J dropped 2 bases, with 17 bases sitting between them. CDR3 coding DNA: TGTGCCAGCACCCCGGGACTTTCCAGGCAAGAGACCCAGTACTTC. This encodes CASTPGLSRQETQYF.

The chain uses TRBV2 and TRBJ1-5; D remains ambiguous. CDR3 length: 14 residues. Germline V gives CDR1 SNHLY, CDR2 FYNNEI. V lost 4 bases, J lost 6 bases, and 13 bases lay in between. The CDR3 nucleotides are TGTGCCAGCAGTGGCGGGGTCCAAACTCAGCCCCAGCATTTT. It specifies CASSGGVQTQPQHF.

This chain joins TRBV19 and TRBJ2-2; D perhaps matches TRBD2 (5 bases). V lost 3 bases to trimming and J lost 5 bases, with 13 bases between them. Germline CDR1 is LNHDA and CDR2 is SQIVND (reference sequence). The CDR3 sequence is 15 residues long. DNA for the CDR3: TGTGCCAGTAGTATCTGGAGGCCTGGGACCGGGGAGCTGTTTTTT. Encoded protein: CASSIWRPGTGELFF.

In regard to this clone: Other nucleotide sequences from this sample produce the same CDR3. The chain is built from TRBV12-3 or TRBV12-4 and TRBJ1-5; weak D call: TRBD1 (6 bases). The germline V and J ends were trimmed by 3 bases and 4 bases, with 7 bases remaining between them. The CDR3 is made up of 13 amino acids. CDR3 amino acids: CASSFTGNQPQHF. The CDR3 DNA is TGTGCCAGCAGTTTCACAGGGAATCAGCCCCAGCATTTT.

The table lists this clone with a count of one. The chain uses TRBV28 and TRBJ1-5, with a weak D call TRBD1 (6 bases). Trimming removed 7 bases from V and 3 bases from J, with 16 bases in between. CDR1 and CDR2 (germline): MDHEN, SYDVKM. The CDR3 totals 15 residues. CDR3 DNA sequence: TGTGCCAGCACCTTGGCTGGACAGTACAATCAGCCCCAGCATTTT. Its translation is CASTLAGQYNQPQHF.

This clone was counted a single time. This sequence joins TRBV19 and TRBJ1-6, with TRBD1 matching 8 bases. The CDR3 loop spans 15 amino acids. Losses at the gene ends were 5 bases for V and 6 bases for J; bases not matched to a gene: 6. The germline V gene has CDR1 LNHDA and CDR2 SQIVND (reference sequence). DNA of the CDR3: TGTGCCAGTAGTCCACGAGGGACAGGTAATTCACCCCTCCACTTT. This gives the protein CASSPRGTGNSPLHF. Supplemented by reference TRBV19 and TRBJ1-6, the full variable domain reads DGGITQSPKYLFRKEGQNVTLSCEQNLNHDAMYWYRQDPGQGLRLIYYSQIVNDFQKGDIAEGYSVSREKKESFPLTVTSAQKNPTAFYLCASSPRGTGNSPLHFGNGTRLTVT.

About this clone itself: Other DNA sequences in this sample translate to the same CDR3. V gene TRBV5-1 combines with J gene TRBJ2-2; TRBD1 might be the D (6 bases). The CDR3 contains 14 residues. From germline, CDR1 is SGHRS and CDR2 YFSETQ. Trimming took 5 bases from V and 1 from J, leaving 9 bases between them. In DNA form, the CDR3 reads TGCGCCAGCAGTCTGGGACAGAACACCGGGGAGCTGTTTTTT. This codes for CASSLGQNTGELFF.

The chain carries TRBV9 and TRBJ1-1, with 8 bases fitting TRBD1. Germline CDR1 SGDLS, CDR2 YYNGEE. After removal of 2 bases from V and 1 base from J, the junction contained 1 base not matched to a gene. This CDR3 has 14 amino acids. DNA of the CDR3: TGTGCCAGCAGCGTGACAGGGGAGAACACTGAAGCTTTCTTT. It translates to CASSVTGENTEAFF.

The J gene is TRBJ2-7, the V gene TRBV6-5; 9 nucleotides match TRBD1. In germline, CDR1 is MNHEY, CDR2 SVGAGI. Trimming at V came to 0 bases and at J to 1 base, leaving 1 base not matched to a gene. The CDR3 consists of 15 residues. The CDR3 is CASSYSTGGSYEQYF. In nucleotides, the CDR3 is TGTGCCAGCAGTTACTCGACAGGGGGGTCCTACGAGCAGTACTTC.

The V call is TRBV6-5, the J call TRBJ1-1; D gene unclear. CDR3 size: 13 residues. The germline gives CDR1 MNHEY, CDR2 SVGAGI. V dropped 6 bases and J dropped 4 bases, with 12 bases sitting between them. Written as DNA, the CDR3 is TGTGCCAGCAGGCGGAGCATGGGCACTGAAGCTTTCTTT. Translating gives CASRRSMGTEAFF.

The V and J genes are TRBV5-4 and TRBJ2-7; 8 bases align to TRBD1. Trimming at V came to 7 bases and at J to 7 bases, leaving 7 bases not matched to a gene. Germline lookup yields CDR1 SGHNT and CDR2 YYREEE (reference sequence). The CDR3 is made up of 12 amino acids. The CDR3 here is CASGPGQEEQYF. In nucleotides, the CDR3 is TGTGCCAGCGGGCCGGGACAGGAAGAGCAGTACTTC. Filled out from reference TRBV5-4 and TRBJ2-7, the complete variable domain reads ETGVTQSPTHLIKTRGQQVTLRCSSQSGHNTVSWYQQALGQGPQFIFQYYREEENGRGNFPPRFSGLQFPNYSSELNVNALELDDSALYLCASGPGQEEQYFGPGTRLTVT.

V gene TRBV2 combines with J gene TRBJ2-1, with 9 positions matching TRBD1. Trimming took 10 bases from V and 6 from J; bases not matched to a gene: 10. The germline V gene has CDR1 SNHLY and CDR2 FYNNEI. The CDR3 spans 14 residues. This CDR3 is CATEGQGLGNEQFF. In DNA, the CDR3 is TGTGCCACGGAGGGACAGGGCTTGGGCAATGAGCAGTTCTTC.

CDR3: CASSFPQDTQYF. CDR3 bases: TGCGCCAGCAGCTTCCCCCAGGATACGCAGTATTTT. V is TRBV5-1 and J is TRBJ2-3, with D unclear. Trimming left V 2 bases short and J 6 bases short, with 7 bases between. This CDR3 comprises 12 residues. Per the germline V gene, CDR1 is SGHRS and CDR2 is YFSETQ.

The chain joins TRBV28 to TRBJ2-1, with 9 bases lining up with TRBD1. The CDR3 is 15 residues long. In germline, CDR1 is MDHEN, CDR2 SYDVKM. V lost 3 bases, J lost 6 bases, and 6 bases stayed unmatched. CDR3 in DNA: TGTGCCAGCAGTTTCCCCGGGACAGGGACCAATGAGCAGTTCTTC. Translation gives CASSFPGTGTNEQFF.

The chain couples TRBV12-3 or TRBV12-4 to TRBJ1-2, with D possibly matching TRBD1 (6 bases). V dropped 3 bases and J dropped 6 bases, with 8 bases sitting between them. The CDR3 has 12 residues. CDR3 DNA sequence: TGTGCCAGCAGTTTTCAGGGGCATGGCTACACCTTC. This translates into CASSFQGHGYTF.

Written as DNA, the CDR3 is TGCGCCAGCAGTGAAAGCGGATACTACGAGCAGTACTTC. This encodes CASSESGYYEQYF. The chain employs TRBV10-1 and TRBJ2-7; perhaps TRBD2 as D (5 bases). CDR3 length: 13 residues. The germline V gene encodes CDR1 WNHNN and CDR2 SYGVQD (reference sequence). Trimming removed 3 bases from V and 3 bases from J, with 9 bases in between.

V is TRBV4-1 and J is TRBJ2-1, with TRBD1 matching 11 bases. The J segment lost 3 bases and the V segment lost 1 base, leaving 5 bases of the junction unmatched. CDR1 is MGHRA, CDR2 YSYEKL, per germline. The CDR3 contains 17 residues. CDR3 residues: CASSQGPGTGGYNEQFF. The CDR3 DNA reads TGCGCCAGCAGCCAAGGGCCTGGGACAGGGGGCTACAATGAGCAGTTCTTC.

The rearrangement links TRBV21-1 to TRBJ1-2; the listed D gene, TRBD1, was not tested against the DNA. TRBV21-1 is described as a pseudogene. The CDR3 consists of 12 residues. CDR3 amino acids: CASSRTDYGYTF. Here the CDR3 DNA reads TGTGCCAGCAGCAGGACAGACTATGGCTACACCTTC.

The V and J genes are TRBV10-2 and TRBJ1-6, with D possibly matching TRBD1 (6 bases). The CDR3 is made up of 15 amino acids. V was clipped by 2 bases and J by 2 bases, with 7 bases between them. Germline CDR1 and CDR2: WSHSY and SAAADI. As DNA, the CDR3 is TGCGCCAGCAGTGAGAGGGACACCTATAATTCACCCCTCCACTTT. Its protein product is CASSERDTYNSPLHF.

The gene calls are TRBV5-1 and TRBJ1-1; the match to TRBD1 covers 9 bases. CDR1 is SGHRS, CDR2 YFSETQ, per germline. The CDR3 is 17 residues long. The ends lost 5 bases at V and 0 bases at J; junction bases unmatched: 11. CDR3 nucleotide sequence: TGCGCCAGCAGTAACTTCCGGACAGGGGATATGAACACTGAAGCTTTCTTT. It codes for CASSNFRTGDMNTEAFF.

The genes are TRBV19 and TRBJ2-1; 8 nucleotides align to TRBD2. This CDR3 is built from 18 residues. After removal of 3 bases from V and 0 bases from J, the junction contained 10 bases not matched to a gene. Germline CDR1 is LNHDA and CDR2 is SQIVND (reference sequence). The CDR3 protein is CASSIASGGPSSYNEQFF. The CDR3 DNA sequence: TGTGCCAGTAGTATCGCGAGCGGGGGCCCTAGCTCCTACAATGAGCAGTTCTTC. The full variable domain, its missing parts supplied by reference TRBV19 and TRBJ2-1, is DGGITQSPKYLFRKEGQNVTLSCEQNLNHDAMYWYRQDPGQGLRLIYYSQIVNDFQKGDIAEGYSVSREKKESFPLTVTSAQKNPTAFYLCASSIASGGPSSYNEQFFGPGTRLTVL.

This chain links TRBV18 with TRBJ1-2; D not certain. The CDR3 sequence is 14 residues long. Between the trimmed V and J ends, which lost 0 bases and 8 bases, there was a span of 13 bases. Per the germline V gene, CDR1 is KGHSH and CDR2 is LQKENI. In nucleotides, the CDR3 is TGTGCCAGCTCACCACCTGGGAGAGGCGGGGGCTACACCTTC. It encodes CASSPPGRGGGYTF.

The gene calls are TRBV5-1 and TRBJ2-1; 7 nucleotides agree with TRBD1. The CDR3 sequence is 12 residues long. The germline CDR1 and CDR2 sequences are SGHRS and YFSETQ. The ends lost 4 bases at V and 8 bases at J; junction bases unmatched: 3. As DNA, the CDR3 is TGCGCCAGCAGCCCACAGGGGCATGAGCAGTTCTTC. Translation gives CASSPQGHEQFF.

The rearrangement links TRBV28 to TRBJ1-1; 7 bases match TRBD1. Germline CDR1 and CDR2: MDHEN and SYDVKM. V lost 6 bases and J lost 7; bases outside the gene matches: 14. The CDR3 is 15 amino acids. The DNA for the CDR3 is TGTGCCAGCAGCCCTCGGGACAGTCCCCCGAATGAAGCTTTCTTT. It is translated as CASSPRDSPPNEAFF.

The chain carries TRBV28 and TRBJ2-7; D may be TRBD1 (6 bases). This CDR3 region has 13 residues. Germline CDR1 is MDHEN and CDR2 is SYDVKM. The V and J ends lost 6 bases and 4 bases respectively, with 13 bases between them. CDR3 in amino acids: CASRGDTIYEQYF. For the CDR3, the DNA is TGTGCCAGCAGGGGGGACACTATATACGAGCAGTACTTC. Looking up the rest from reference TRBV28 and TRBJ2-7 gives the full variable domain: DVKVTQSSRYLVKRTGEKVFLECVQDMDHENMFWYRQDPGLGLRLIYFSYDVKMKEKGDIPEGYSVSREKKERFSLILESASTNQTSMYLCASRGDTIYEQYFGPGTRLTVT.